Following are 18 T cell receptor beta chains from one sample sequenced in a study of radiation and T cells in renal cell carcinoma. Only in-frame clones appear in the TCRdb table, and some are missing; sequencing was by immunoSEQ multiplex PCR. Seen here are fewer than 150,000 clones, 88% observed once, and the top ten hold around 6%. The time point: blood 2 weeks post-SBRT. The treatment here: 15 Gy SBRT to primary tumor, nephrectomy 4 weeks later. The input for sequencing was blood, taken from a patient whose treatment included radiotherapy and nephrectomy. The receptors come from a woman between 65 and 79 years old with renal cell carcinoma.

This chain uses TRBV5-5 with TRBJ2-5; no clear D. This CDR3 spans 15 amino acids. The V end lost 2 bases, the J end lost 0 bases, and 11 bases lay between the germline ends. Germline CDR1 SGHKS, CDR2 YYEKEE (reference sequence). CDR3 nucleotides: TGTGCCAGCAGCTTAGAAGGGTCCTACCAAGAGACCCAGTACTTC. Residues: CASSLEGSYQETQYF.

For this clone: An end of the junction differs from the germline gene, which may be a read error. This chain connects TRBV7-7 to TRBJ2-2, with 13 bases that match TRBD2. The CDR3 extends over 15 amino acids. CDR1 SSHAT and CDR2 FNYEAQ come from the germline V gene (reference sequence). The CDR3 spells CASSFTSGGAGELFF. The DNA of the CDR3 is TGTGCTAGCAGCTTCACTAGCGGGGGGGCCGGGGAGCTGTTTTTT.

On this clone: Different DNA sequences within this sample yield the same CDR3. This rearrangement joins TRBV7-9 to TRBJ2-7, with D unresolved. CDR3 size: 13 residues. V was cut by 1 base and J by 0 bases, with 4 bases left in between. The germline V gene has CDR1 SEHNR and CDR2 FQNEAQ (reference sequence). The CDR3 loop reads CASSLENSYEQYF. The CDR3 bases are TGTGCCAGCAGCTTAGAGAACTCCTACGAGCAGTACTTC.

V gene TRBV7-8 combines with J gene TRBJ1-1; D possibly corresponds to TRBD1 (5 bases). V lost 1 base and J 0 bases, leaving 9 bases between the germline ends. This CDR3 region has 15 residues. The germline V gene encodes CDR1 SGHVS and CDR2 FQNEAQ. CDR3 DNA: TGTGCCAGCAGCTTAGATGGGGCGTTGAACACTGAAGCTTTCTTT. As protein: CASSLDGALNTEAFF. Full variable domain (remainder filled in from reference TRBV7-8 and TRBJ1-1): GAGVSQSPRYKVAKRGQDVALRCDPISGHVSLFWYQQALGQGPEFLTYFQNEAQLDKSGLPSDRFFAERPEGSVSTLKIQRTQQEDSAVYLCASSLDGALNTEAFFGQGTRLTVV.

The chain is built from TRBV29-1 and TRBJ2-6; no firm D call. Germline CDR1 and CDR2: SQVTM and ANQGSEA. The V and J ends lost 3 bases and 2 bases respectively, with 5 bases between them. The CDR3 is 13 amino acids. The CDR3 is CSVDGAGANVLTF. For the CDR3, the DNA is TGCAGCGTTGACGGAGCTGGGGCCAACGTCCTGACTTTC.

CDR3 sequence reads: CASSGGRYNEQFF. DNA for the CDR3: TGTGCCAGCAGTGGGGGCAGATACAATGAGCAGTTCTTC. The J gene is TRBJ2-1, the V gene TRBV2; tentatively, D is TRBD1 (5 bases). The CDR3 extends over 13 amino acids. The germline CDR1 and CDR2 sequences are SNHLY and FYNNEI. Trimming shortened V by 4 bases and J by 4 bases, and 8 bases separated the two germline ends.

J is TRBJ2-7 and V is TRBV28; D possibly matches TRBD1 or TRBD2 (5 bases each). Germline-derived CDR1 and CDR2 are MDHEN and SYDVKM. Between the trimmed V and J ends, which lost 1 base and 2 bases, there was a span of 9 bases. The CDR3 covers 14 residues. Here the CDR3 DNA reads TGTGCCAGCAGTTTATTGGGACGAACCTACGAGCAGTACTTC. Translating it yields CASSLLGRTYEQYF.

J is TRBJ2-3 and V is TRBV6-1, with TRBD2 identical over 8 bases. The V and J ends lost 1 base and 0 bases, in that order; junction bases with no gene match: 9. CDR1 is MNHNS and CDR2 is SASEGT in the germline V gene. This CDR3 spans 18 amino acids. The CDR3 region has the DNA TGTGCCAGCAGTGAAGACCCCCCGGGGGGGCGAAGCACAGATACGCAGTATTTT. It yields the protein CASSEDPPGGRSTDTQYF.

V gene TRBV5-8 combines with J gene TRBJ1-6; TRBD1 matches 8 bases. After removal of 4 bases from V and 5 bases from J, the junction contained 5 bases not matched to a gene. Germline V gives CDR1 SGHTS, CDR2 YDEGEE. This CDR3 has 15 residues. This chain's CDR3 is CASSLGQVNNSPLHF. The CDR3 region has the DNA TGTGCCAGCAGCCTGGGACAGGTGAATAATTCACCCCTCCACTTT.

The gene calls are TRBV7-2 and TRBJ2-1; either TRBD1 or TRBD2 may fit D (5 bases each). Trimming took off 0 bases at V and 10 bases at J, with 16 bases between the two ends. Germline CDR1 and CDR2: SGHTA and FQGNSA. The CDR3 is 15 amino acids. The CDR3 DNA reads TGTGCCAGCAGCTTAGCAGGGACGGCGTTAAGGGAGCAGTTCTTC. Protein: CASSLAGTALREQFF.

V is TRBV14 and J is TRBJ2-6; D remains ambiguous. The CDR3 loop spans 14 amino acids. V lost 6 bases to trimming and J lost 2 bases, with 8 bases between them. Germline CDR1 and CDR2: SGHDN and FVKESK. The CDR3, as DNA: TGTGCCAGCAGTCTTAGGGCTGGGGCCAACGTCCTGACTTTC. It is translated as CASSLRAGANVLTF.

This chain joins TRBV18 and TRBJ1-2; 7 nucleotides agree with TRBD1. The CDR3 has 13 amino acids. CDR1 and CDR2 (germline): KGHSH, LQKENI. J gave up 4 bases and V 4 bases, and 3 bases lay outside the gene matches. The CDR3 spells CASSRDSLYGYTF. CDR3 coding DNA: TGTGCCAGCTCACGGGACAGCCTCTATGGCTACACCTTC.

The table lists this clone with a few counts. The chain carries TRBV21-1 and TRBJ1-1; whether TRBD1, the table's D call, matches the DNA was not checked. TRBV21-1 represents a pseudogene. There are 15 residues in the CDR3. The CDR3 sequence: CASSKSTGMGTEAFF. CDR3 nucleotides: TGTGCCAGCAGCAAAAGCACAGGGATGGGAACTGAAGCTTTCTTT.

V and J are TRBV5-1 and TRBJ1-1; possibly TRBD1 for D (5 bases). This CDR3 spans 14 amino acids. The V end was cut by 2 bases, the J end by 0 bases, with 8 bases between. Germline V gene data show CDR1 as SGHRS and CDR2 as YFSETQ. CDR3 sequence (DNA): TGCGCCAGCAGCTTACAGGTGATGAACACTGAAGCTTTCTTT. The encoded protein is CASSLQVMNTEAFF.

The CDR3, as DNA: TGTGCCAGCAGCCTCTACCGACCGGGACAGGGGGCGAACACTGAAGCTTTCTTT. Its translation is CASSLYRPGQGANTEAFF. The V call is TRBV7-6, the J call TRBJ1-1, with 12 nucleotides matching TRBD1. The V gene end was trimmed by 5 bases and the J gene end by 1 base; junction bases not matched to a gene: 11. Germline CDR1 is SGHVS and CDR2 is FNYEAQ. The CDR3 loop spans 18 amino acids.

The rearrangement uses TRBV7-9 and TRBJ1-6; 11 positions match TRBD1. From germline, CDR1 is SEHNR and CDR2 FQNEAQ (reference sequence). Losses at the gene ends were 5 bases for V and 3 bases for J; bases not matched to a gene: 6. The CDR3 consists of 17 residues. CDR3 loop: CASSRGQGGHYNSPLHF. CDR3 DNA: TGTGCCAGCAGCAGGGGACAGGGGGGCCACTATAATTCACCCCTCCACTTT.

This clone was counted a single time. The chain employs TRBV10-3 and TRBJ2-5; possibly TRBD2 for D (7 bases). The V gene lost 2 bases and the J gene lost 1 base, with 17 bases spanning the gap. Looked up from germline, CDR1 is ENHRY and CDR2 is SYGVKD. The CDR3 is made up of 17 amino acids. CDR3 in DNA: TGTGCCATCAGTGAGGGGGGGGCGAAGGGACCCCAAGAGACCCAGTACTTC. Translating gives CAISEGGAKGPQETQYF.

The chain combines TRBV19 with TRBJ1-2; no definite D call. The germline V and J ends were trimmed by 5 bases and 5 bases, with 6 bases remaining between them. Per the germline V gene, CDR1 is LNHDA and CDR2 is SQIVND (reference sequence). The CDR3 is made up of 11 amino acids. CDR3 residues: CASSPKYGYTF. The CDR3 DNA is TGTGCCAGTAGTCCGAAGTATGGCTACACCTTC.